This T cell receptor (beta chain) was recorded in a study of blood T cell repertoires in COVID-19. Original methodology: Counts of nucleated cells, estimated from reference gene primer amplification, were obtained. Data came from immunoSEQ multiplex PCR; TCRdb stores just in-frame clones and leaves some out. V and J calls and clone size come straight from that table; D and trimming were deduced from the DNA. The profile covers approximately 280,000 clones, with 86% appearing a single time and about 2.7% taken by the ten largest. The age range of participants was 18 to 89 years, with residence in roughly 25 US areas. Recovered participants had two consecutive negative NP/OP PCR tests, healthcare professional clearance, or symptom resolution. The sequence was obtained from a young woman who had recovered from COVID-19. Sequencing was carried out using PBMCs or T cells enriched from blood (not recorded which).

The CDR3 here is CASSLEGSYTEAFF. CDR3 DNA sequence: TGTGCCAGCAGCTTAGAGGGGTCCTACACTGAAGCTTTCTTT. The J gene is TRBJ1-1, the V gene TRBV7-8, with a weak D call TRBD1 (5 bases). Per germline, CDR1 SGHVS and CDR2 FQNEAQ. V was shortened by 1 base and J by 3 bases, with 9 bases between the two germline ends. This CDR3 has 14 amino acids.